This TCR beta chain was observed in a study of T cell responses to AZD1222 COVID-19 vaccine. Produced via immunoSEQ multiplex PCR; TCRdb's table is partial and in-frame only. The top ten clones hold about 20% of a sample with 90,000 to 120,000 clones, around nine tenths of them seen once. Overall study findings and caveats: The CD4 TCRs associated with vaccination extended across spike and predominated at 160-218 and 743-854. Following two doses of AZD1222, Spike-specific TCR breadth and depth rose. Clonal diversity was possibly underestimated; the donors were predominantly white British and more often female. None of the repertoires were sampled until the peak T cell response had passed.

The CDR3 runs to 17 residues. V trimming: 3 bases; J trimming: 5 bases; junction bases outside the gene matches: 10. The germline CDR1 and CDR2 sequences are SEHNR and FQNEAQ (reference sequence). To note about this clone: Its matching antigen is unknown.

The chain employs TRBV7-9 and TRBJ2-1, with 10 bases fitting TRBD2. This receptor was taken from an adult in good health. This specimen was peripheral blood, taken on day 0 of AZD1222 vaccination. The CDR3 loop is CASSFIQLAGADNEQFF. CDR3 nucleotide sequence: TGTGCCAGCAGCTTCATCCAGCTAGCGGGGGCCGACAATGAGCAGTTCTTC.